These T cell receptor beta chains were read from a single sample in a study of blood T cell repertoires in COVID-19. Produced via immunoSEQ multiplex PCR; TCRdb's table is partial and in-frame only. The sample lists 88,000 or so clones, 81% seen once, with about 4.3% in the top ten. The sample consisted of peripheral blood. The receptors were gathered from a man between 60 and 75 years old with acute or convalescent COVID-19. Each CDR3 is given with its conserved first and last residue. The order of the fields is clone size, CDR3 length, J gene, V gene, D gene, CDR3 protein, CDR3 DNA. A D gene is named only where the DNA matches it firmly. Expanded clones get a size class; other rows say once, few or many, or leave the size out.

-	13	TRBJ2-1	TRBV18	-	CASSPALYNEQFF	TGTGCCAGCTCACCGGCTCTGTACAATGAGCAGTTCTTC
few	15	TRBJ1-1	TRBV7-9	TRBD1	CASQRYTTGDTEAFF	TGTGCCTCACAGCGGTATACGACAGGGGACACTGAAGCTTTCTTT
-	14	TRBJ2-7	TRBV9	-	CASSVGLLIWEQYF	TGTGCCAGCAGCGTGGGACTCCTAATTTGGGAGCAGTACTTC
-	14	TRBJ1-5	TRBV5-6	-	CASSLGGFTQPQHF	TGTGCCAGCAGCTTGGGAGGGTTTACCCAGCCCCAGCATTTT
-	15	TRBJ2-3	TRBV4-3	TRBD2	CASSHGLVVADTQYF	TGCGCCAGCAGCCACGGACTAGTTGTCGCAGATACGCAGTATTTT
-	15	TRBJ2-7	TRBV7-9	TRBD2	CASSHFSGESYEQYF	TGTGCCAGCAGCCATTTTAGCGGGGAGTCCTACGAGCAGTACTTC
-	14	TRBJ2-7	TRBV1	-	CTSSPLAGILKQYF	TGCACCAGCAGCCCACTAGCGGGGATACTAAAGCAGTACTTC
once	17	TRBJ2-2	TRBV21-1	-	CASSKEGQGWGTGELFF	TGTGCCAGCAGCAAAGAGGGACAGGGTTGGGGGACCGGGGAGCTGTTTTTT
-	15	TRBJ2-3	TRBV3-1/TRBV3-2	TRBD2	CASSPRATSADTQYF	TGTGCCAGCAGCCCCCGGGCTACTAGCGCAGATACGCAGTATTTT
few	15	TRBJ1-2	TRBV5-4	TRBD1	CASSLRAGGIYGYTF	TGTGCCAGCAGCCTGAGGGCAGGGGGTATCTATGGCTACACCTTC
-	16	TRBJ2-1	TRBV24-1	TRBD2	CATSDSAGGPYNEQFF	TGTGCCACCAGTGATTCAGCGGGAGGGCCATACAATGAGCAGTTCTTC
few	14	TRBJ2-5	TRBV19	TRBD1	CASSGTGALQTQYF	TGTGCCAGTAGTGGGACAGGGGCGCTCCAGACCCAGTACTTC
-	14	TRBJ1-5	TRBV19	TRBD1	CASSDRGDHKPQHF	TGTGCCAGTAGTGACAGGGGGGATCACAAGCCCCAGCATTTT
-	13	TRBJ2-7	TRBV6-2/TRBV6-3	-	CASSYREGYEQYF	TGTGCCAGCAGTTACCGAGAGGGCTACGAGCAGTACTTC
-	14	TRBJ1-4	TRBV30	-	CAWRAGRGIEKLFF	TGTGCCTGGAGGGCAGGCCGAGGGATAGAAAAACTGTTTTTT
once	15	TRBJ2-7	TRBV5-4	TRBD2	CASSLGSGASYEQYF	TGTGCCAGCAGCTTAGGGAGCGGGGCCTCCTACGAGCAGTACTTC
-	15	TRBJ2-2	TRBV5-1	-	CASSPQGRNTGELFF	TGCGCCAGCAGCCCACAGGGACGGAACACCGGGGAGCTGTTTTTT
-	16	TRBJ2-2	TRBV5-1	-	CASSPIRQATTGELFF	TGCGCCAGCAGCCCCATTCGGCAGGCAACCACCGGGGAGCTGTTTTTT
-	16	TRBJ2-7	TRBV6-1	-	CASSASSGQFYYEQYF	TGTGCCAGCAGTGCGTCGTCTGGACAGTTCTACTACGAGCAGTACTTC
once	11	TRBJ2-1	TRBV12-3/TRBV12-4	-	CASSLVNEQFF	TGTGCCAGCAGTTTAGTAAATGAGCAGTTCTTC
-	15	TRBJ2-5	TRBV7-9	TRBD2	CASSSTSGGGETQYF	TGTGCCAGCAGCTCGACTAGCGGGGGAGGAGAGACCCAGTACTTC
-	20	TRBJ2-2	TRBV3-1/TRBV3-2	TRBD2	CASSQEVIFPAGGNTGELFF	TGTGCCAGCAGCCAAGAAGTTATCTTTCCAGCGGGGGGGAACACCGGGGAGCTGTTTTTT
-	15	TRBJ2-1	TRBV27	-	CASRHPTLQGHEQFF	TGTGCCAGCAGACACCCCACTTTACAGGGTCATGAGCAGTTCTTC
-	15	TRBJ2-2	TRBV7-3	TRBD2	CASSLVSSGNGELFF	TGTGCCAGCAGCTTAGTCTCTAGCGGGAACGGGGAGCTGTTTTTT
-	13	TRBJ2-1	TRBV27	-	CASSLSLYNEQFF	TGTGCCAGCAGTTTATCCCTGTACAATGAGCAGTTCTTC
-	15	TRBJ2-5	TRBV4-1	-	CASSPNLQGLETQYF	TGCGCCAGCAGCCCAAACCTACAGGGTTTGGAGACCCAGTACTTC
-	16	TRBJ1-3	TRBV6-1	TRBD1	CASSADRVGGVNTIYF	TGTGCCAGCAGTGCAGACAGGGTTGGGGGCGTTAACACCATATATTTT
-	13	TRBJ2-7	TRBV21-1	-	CASSYMSSYEQYF	TGTGCCAGCAGCTATATGAGCTCCTACGAGCAGTACTTC
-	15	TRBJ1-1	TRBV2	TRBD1	CASSEATGGNTEAFF	TGTGCCAGCAGTGAAGCGACAGGGGGGAACACTGAAGCTTTCTTT
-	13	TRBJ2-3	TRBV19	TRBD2	CATRGGGTDTQYF	TGTGCCACCCGCGGGGGTGGCACAGATACGCAGTATTTT
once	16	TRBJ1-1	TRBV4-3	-	CASSQLRQPGDTEAFF	TGCGCCAGCAGCCAATTAAGACAACCAGGGGACACTGAAGCTTTCTTT
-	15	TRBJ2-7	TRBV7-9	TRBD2	CASSLRTSGSYEQYF	TGTGCCAGCAGCTTAAGGACTAGCGGTTCTTACGAGCAGTACTTC
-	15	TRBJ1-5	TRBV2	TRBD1	CASSPLGQGIQPQHF	TGTGCCAGCAGCCCTCTCGGACAGGGGATTCAGCCCCAGCATTTT
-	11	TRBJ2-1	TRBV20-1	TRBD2	CSAWTSGAQFF	TGCAGTGCGTGGACTAGCGGTGCGCAGTTCTTC
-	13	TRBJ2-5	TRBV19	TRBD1	CASSYRGPETQYF	TGTGCCAGTAGCTACAGGGGGCCGGAGACCCAGTACTTC
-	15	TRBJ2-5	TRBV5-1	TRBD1	CASSFGTGGQETQYF	TGCGCCAGCAGCTTCGGGACAGGGGGACAAGAGACCCAGTACTTC
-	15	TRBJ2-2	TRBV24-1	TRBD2	CATSRTSGKTGELFF	TGTGCCACCAGTCGGACTAGCGGGAAGACCGGGGAGCTGTTTTTT
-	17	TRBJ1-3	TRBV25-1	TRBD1	CASTSGLGTGPGNTIYF	TGTGCCAGCACCAGCGGTCTCGGGACAGGGCCTGGAAACACCATATATTTT
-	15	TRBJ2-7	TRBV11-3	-	CASSFGRTFSYEQYF	TGTGCCAGCAGCTTTGGGCGGACATTCTCCTACGAGCAGTACTTC
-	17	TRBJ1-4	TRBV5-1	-	CASSRHDPTGTNEKLFF	TGCGCCAGCAGCCGCCACGACCCGACAGGCACTAATGAAAAACTGTTTTTT
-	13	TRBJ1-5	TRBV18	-	CASSPQGIQPQHF	TGTGCCAGCTCACCGCAGGGGATCCAGCCCCAGCATTTT
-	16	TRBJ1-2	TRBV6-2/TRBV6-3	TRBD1	CASSRDPGTADYGYTF	TGTGCCAGCAGTCGCGACCCCGGGACAGCCGACTATGGCTACACCTTC
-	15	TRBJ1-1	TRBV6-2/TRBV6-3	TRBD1	CASSKNRDRVTEAFF	TGTGCCAGCAGTAAAAACCGGGACAGGGTTACTGAAGCTTTCTTT
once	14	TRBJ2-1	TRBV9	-	CASSVDLTASEQFF	TGTGCCAGCAGCGTAGATTTGACAGCAAGTGAGCAGTTCTTC
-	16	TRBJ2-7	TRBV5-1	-	CASSLSGMRGSYEQYF	TGCGCCAGCAGCTTGTCGGGAATGAGGGGGTCCTACGAGCAGTACTTC
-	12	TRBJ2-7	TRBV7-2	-	CASSPDGYEQYF	TGTGCCAGCAGCCCCGACGGGTACGAGCAGTACTTC
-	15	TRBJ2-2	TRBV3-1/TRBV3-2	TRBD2	CASSQVTRGAGELFF	TGTGCCAGCAGCCAAGTGACCCGGGGGGCCGGGGAGCTGTTTTTT
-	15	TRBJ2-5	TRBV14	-	CASSQNQGFRETQYF	TGTGCCAGCAGCCAAAATCAGGGCTTTCGAGAGACCCAGTACTTC
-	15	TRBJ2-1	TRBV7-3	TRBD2	CASSFGLAGVTEQFF	TGTGCCAGCAGCTTCGGACTAGCGGGAGTTACTGAGCAGTTCTTC
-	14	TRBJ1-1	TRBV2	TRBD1	CASSVGQVLSEAFF	TGTGCCAGCAGTGTAGGACAGGTCCTCTCTGAAGCTTTCTTT
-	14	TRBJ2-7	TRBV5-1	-	CASTTAILGYEQYF	TGCGCCAGTACGACAGCCATCCTTGGGTACGAGCAGTACTTC
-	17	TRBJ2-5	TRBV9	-	CASSAAHRQGERETQYF	TGTGCCAGCAGCGCCGCCCACCGGCAGGGTGAACGAGAGACCCAGTACTTC
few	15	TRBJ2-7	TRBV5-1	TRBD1	CASSISSGQQYEQYF	TGCGCCAGCAGCATAAGCTCGGGACAGCAATACGAGCAGTACTTC
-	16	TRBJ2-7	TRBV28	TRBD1	CASSYGVGQSSYEQYF	TGTGCCAGCAGTTATGGCGTGGGACAGAGCTCCTACGAGCAGTACTTC
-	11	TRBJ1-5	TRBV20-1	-	CSASPDQPQHF	TGCAGTGCTAGCCCCGATCAGCCCCAGCATTTT
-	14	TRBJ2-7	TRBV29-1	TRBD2	CSVEGVAGTYEQYF	TGCAGCGTTGAAGGAGTAGCGGGGACCTACGAGCAGTACTTC
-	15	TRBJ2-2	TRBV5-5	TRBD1	CASSPGQSLTGELFF	TGTGCCAGCAGCCCGGGACAGTCATTAACCGGGGAGCTGTTTTTT
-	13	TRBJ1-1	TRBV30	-	CAWSVIANTEAFF	TGTGCCTGGAGTGTTATAGCAAACACTGAAGCTTTCTTT
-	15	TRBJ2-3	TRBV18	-	CASSPSHSSTDTQYF	TGTGCCAGCTCACCATCGCACAGTAGCACAGATACGCAGTATTTT